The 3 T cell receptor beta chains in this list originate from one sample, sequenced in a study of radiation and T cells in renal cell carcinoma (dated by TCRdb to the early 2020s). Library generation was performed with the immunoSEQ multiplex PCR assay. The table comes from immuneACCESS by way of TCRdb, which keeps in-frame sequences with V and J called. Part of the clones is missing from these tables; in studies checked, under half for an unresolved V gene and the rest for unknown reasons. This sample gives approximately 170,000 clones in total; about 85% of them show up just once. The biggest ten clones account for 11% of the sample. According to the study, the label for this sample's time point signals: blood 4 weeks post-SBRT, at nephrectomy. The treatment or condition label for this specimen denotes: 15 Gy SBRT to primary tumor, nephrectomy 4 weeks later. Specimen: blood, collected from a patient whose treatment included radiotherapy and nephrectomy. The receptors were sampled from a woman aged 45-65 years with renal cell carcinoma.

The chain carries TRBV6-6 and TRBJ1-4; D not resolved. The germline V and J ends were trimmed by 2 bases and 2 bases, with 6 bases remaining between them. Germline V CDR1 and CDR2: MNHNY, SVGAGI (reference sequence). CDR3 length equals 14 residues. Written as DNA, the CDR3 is TGTGCCAGCAGTTACGGGCGGACTAATGAAAAACTGTTTTTT. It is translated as CASSYGRTNEKLFF.

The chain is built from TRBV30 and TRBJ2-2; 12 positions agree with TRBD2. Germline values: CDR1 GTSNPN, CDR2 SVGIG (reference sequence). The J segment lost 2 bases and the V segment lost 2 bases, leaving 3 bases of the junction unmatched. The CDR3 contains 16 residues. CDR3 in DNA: TGTGCCTGGAGTCATGGACTAGCGGGAAACACCGGGGAGCTGTTTTTT. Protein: CAWSHGLAGNTGELFF.

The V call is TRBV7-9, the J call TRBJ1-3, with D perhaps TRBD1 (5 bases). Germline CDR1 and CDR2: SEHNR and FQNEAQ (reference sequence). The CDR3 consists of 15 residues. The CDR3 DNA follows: TGTGCTCTGCCGTACGACGGGGGAGCTGGAAACACCATATATTTT. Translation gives CALPYDGGAGNTIYF.